The 14 T cell receptor beta chains below all came from one sample that was sequenced in a study of blood T cell repertoires in COVID-19. Clones were read by immunoSEQ multiplex PCR, and TCRdb kept only the in-frame ones, dropping some. The sample lists a few hundred thousand clones; about 91% were seen once. Sequencing input: PBMCs or T cells enriched from blood (not recorded which). The receptors derive from a man younger than 35 with acute COVID-19.

V usage is TRBV7-9 and J usage is TRBJ2-6; 10 bases fit TRBD1. CDR3 length equals 18 residues. The germline V gene encodes CDR1 SEHNR and CDR2 FQNEAQ (reference sequence). After removal of 2 bases from V and 0 bases from J, the junction contained 4 bases not matched to a gene. This CDR3 reads CASSLRQGADSGANVLTF. CDR3 DNA sequence: TGTGCCAGCAGCTTAAGACAGGGGGCGGACTCTGGGGCCAACGTCCTGACTTTC.

CDR3 DNA: TGTGCCAGCAATTCGGAGGATTCACCCCTCCACTTT. Encoded protein: CASNSEDSPLHF. V and J are TRBV5-4 and TRBJ1-6; no clear D. This CDR3 has 12 residues. V gave up 6 bases and J gave up 8 bases, with 9 bases separating them. Germline lookup yields CDR1 SGHNT and CDR2 YYREEE (reference sequence).

The chain joins TRBV4-2 to TRBJ2-7; possible D gene TRBD2, 5 bases. The germline gives CDR1 LGHNA, CDR2 YNFKEQ. V was clipped by 0 bases and J by 3 bases, with 9 bases between them. The CDR3 is 14 amino acids. The CDR3 spells CASSQDKGSYEQYF. The CDR3 nucleotides are TGTGCCAGCAGCCAAGATAAAGGGAGCTACGAGCAGTACTTC.

The rearrangement uses TRBV3-1 (or the pseudogene TRBV3-2) and TRBJ2-4; 8 bases agree with TRBD1. J was trimmed by 6 bases and V by 4 bases; bases with no gene match: 5. The CDR3 loop spans 14 amino acids. The germline CDR1 and CDR2 sequences are LGHDT and YNNKEL (reference sequence). CDR3 sequence: CASSPWDRTNIQYF. Written as DNA, the CDR3 is TGTGCCAGCAGCCCGTGGGACAGGACAAACATTCAGTACTTC.

This rearrangement joins TRBV27 to TRBJ1-1, with TRBD1 as a possible D gene (5 bases). The CDR3 runs 12 residues. Germline V gene data show CDR1 as MNHEY and CDR2 as SMNVEV (reference sequence). V lost 7 bases to trimming and J lost 0 bases, with 6 bases between them. The CDR3 loop reads CASTRVNTEAFF. The CDR3 region has the DNA TGTGCCAGCACCAGGGTGAACACTGAAGCTTTCTTT.

This chain uses TRBV2 with TRBJ2-7; tentatively, D is TRBD1 (6 bases). Germline values: CDR1 SNHLY, CDR2 FYNNEI. Between the trimmed V and J ends, which lost 1 base and 5 bases, there was a span of 9 bases. This CDR3 is built from 13 residues. DNA of the CDR3: TGTGCCAGCAGTGAAGATGGGGGCCACGAGCAGTACTTC. This encodes CASSEDGGHEQYF.

This clone appeared many times. The chain has TRBV6-2 or TRBV6-3 and TRBJ2-1; TRBD2 matches 11 bases. Germline CDR1 MNHEY, CDR2 SVGEGT. J gave up 4 bases and V 0 bases, and 5 bases lay outside the gene matches. This CDR3 spans 17 amino acids. The CDR3 coding sequence is TGTGCCAGCAGTTACTCTCCGACTAGCGGGATATACAATGAGCAGTTCTTC. Its protein is CASSYSPTSGIYNEQFF.

The gene calls are TRBV5-8 and TRBJ2-1; D is possibly TRBD2 (6 bases). Germline CDR1 is SGHTS and CDR2 is YDEGEE. The CDR3 sequence is 14 residues long. V was trimmed by 2 bases and J by 7 bases, leaving 13 bases between them. CDR3 region: CASSFGGAENEQFF. DNA for the CDR3: TGTGCCAGCAGCTTTGGCGGGGCGGAGAATGAGCAGTTCTTC.

The chain uses TRBV11-2 and TRBJ1-2, with 9 bases aligning to TRBD1. This CDR3 has 13 amino acids. With V trimmed by 5 bases and J by 4 bases, 2 bases remained unmatched. Per the germline V gene, CDR1 is SGHAT and CDR2 is FQNNGV. CDR3 in amino acids: CASSAQGAYGYTF. CDR3 DNA: TGTGCCAGCAGCGCACAGGGGGCCTATGGCTACACCTTC.

This clone appeared a single time. This chain's CDR3 is CASSQYKGAHYGYTF. In DNA, the CDR3 is TGTGCCAGCAGCCAGTACAAGGGGGCGCACTATGGCTACACCTTC. V gene TRBV3-1 (or the pseudogene TRBV3-2) combines with J gene TRBJ1-2; TRBD1 matches 7 bases. The V gene's germline CDR1 is LGHDT and CDR2 YNNKEL (reference sequence). V dropped 3 bases and J dropped 3; count of bases not matched to a gene: 7. The CDR3 consists of 15 residues.

A note on this clone: The sample holds other DNA sequences that translate to the same CDR3. This chain joins TRBV28 and TRBJ2-3; perhaps TRBD2 as D (5 bases). CDR1 and CDR2 (germline): MDHEN, SYDVKM. Deletions cut 3 bases from V and 5 bases from J, with 12 bases between. The CDR3 runs 14 residues. CDR3 region: CASSLSGRRDTQYF. In DNA, the CDR3 is TGTGCCAGCAGTTTGAGTGGGAGAAGAGATACGCAGTATTTT.

V usage is TRBV7-6 and J usage is TRBJ1-1, with D perhaps TRBD1 (5 bases). The CDR3 spans 17 residues. Germline V gene data show CDR1 as SGHVS and CDR2 as FNYEAQ. Trimming stripped 5 bases from V and 4 bases from J, with 23 bases between. DNA for the CDR3: TGTGCCAGCAGCCGCGATAGGGGCAGGGTCGGTCTCACTGAAGCTTTCTTT. It specifies CASSRDRGRVGLTEAFF.

As concerns this clone: Mismatch with germline at one junction end may stem from a read error. The chain's CDR3 is CASSPGTSGETQYF. The CDR3, as DNA: TGTGCTAGCAGCCCCGGGACTAGCGGGGAGACCCAGTACTTC. This chain links TRBV7-7 with TRBJ2-5, with 12 positions matching TRBD2. Per germline, CDR1 SSHAT and CDR2 FNYEAQ (reference sequence). This CDR3 is built from 14 residues.

A single count supports this clone. The rearrangement joins TRBV29-1 to TRBJ2-5, with D possibly matching TRBD2 (5 bases). The CDR3 runs to 15 residues. Trimming removed 1 base at V and 3 bases at J, with 15 bases between. The germline gives CDR1 SQVTM, CDR2 ANQGSEA. CDR3 in DNA: TGCAGCGTTGAAGGAGGACGGAGGTCGGAAGAGACCCAGTACTTC. Its protein product is CSVEGGRRSEETQYF.